This is a list of T cell receptor beta chains from one sample in a study of lymphopenia after photon versus proton radiotherapy. Method: immunoSEQ multiplex PCR; TCRdb's copy keeps in-frame clones and lacks some. The sample lists 50,000 to 65,000 clones, approximately 90% seen once, with roughly 12% in the top ten. The sample here was peripheral blood, taken from a patient treated with proton-based radiotherapy. Receptor source: a man older than 75 with esophageal cancer. Both conserved end residues are part of each CDR3. The order of the fields is V gene, D gene, J gene, clone size, CDR3 protein, CDR3 DNA. D genes are given only for firm matches. Some rows mark clone size as missing; the rest say once, few, many or name a class of expanded clone.

V gene: TRBV7-8
D gene: NA
J gene: TRBJ2-7
clone size: few
CDR3 protein: CASSPTAVETYEQYF
CDR3 DNA: TGTGCCAGCAGCCCTACCGCCGTGGAGACCTACGAGCAGTACTTC

V gene: TRBV19
D gene: NA
J gene: TRBJ2-7
clone size: NA
CDR3 protein: CASSVLGSYEQYF
CDR3 DNA: TGTGCCAGTAGTGTCTTAGGTTCCTACGAGCAGTACTTC

V gene: TRBV9
D gene: TRBD1
J gene: TRBJ1-1
clone size: NA
CDR3 protein: CASSVGQGQPMNTEAFF
CDR3 DNA: TGTGCCAGCAGCGTAGGACAGGGGCAGCCCATGAACACTGAAGCTTTCTTT

V gene: TRBV4-2
D gene: TRBD2
J gene: TRBJ2-7
clone size: NA
CDR3 protein: CASSPPIRGGASYEQYF
CDR3 DNA: TGTGCCAGCAGCCCCCCCATTCGCGGGGGGGCTTCCTACGAGCAGTACTTC

V gene: TRBV11-2
D gene: NA
J gene: TRBJ2-5
clone size: NA
CDR3 protein: CASSHLGETQYF
CDR3 DNA: TGTGCCAGCAGTCACCTTGGGGAGACCCAGTACTTC

V gene: TRBV19
D gene: TRBD1
J gene: TRBJ1-2
clone size: NA
CDR3 protein: CASSRTRTGHGYTF
CDR3 DNA: TGTGCCAGTAGTCGGACGAGGACAGGGCATGGCTACACCTTC

V gene: TRBV6-5
D gene: NA
J gene: TRBJ2-1
clone size: NA
CDR3 protein: CASSYDVTNSYNEQFF
CDR3 DNA: TGTGCCAGCAGTTATGATGTGACCAACTCCTACAATGAGCAGTTCTTC

V gene: TRBV19
D gene: TRBD2
J gene: TRBJ2-5
clone size: once
CDR3 protein: CASSKASGGLFDEQYF
CDR3 DNA: TGTGCCAGTAGTAAAGCTAGCGGGGGCCTTTTCGATGAGCAGTACTTC

V gene: TRBV7-2
D gene: NA
J gene: TRBJ2-7
clone size: NA
CDR3 protein: CASSPRDEQYF
CDR3 DNA: TGTGCCAGCAGCCCCAGGGACGAGCAGTACTTC

V gene: TRBV25-1
D gene: NA
J gene: TRBJ2-7
clone size: NA
CDR3 protein: CASRTESSYEQYF
CDR3 DNA: TGTGCCAGCAGGACTGAAAGCTCCTACGAGCAGTACTTC

V gene: TRBV6-5
D gene: NA
J gene: TRBJ1-2
clone size: NA
CDR3 protein: CASCRETGSPHGYTF
CDR3 DNA: TGTGCCAGCTGCCGAGAGACAGGCTCTCCTCATGGCTACACCTTC

V gene: TRBV19
D gene: TRBD1
J gene: TRBJ1-5
clone size: medium-sized
CDR3 protein: CASTRGRSNQPQHF
CDR3 DNA: TGTGCCAGTACTAGGGGGCGAAGCAATCAGCCCCAGCATTTT

V gene: TRBV5-4
D gene: NA
J gene: TRBJ2-1
clone size: once
CDR3 protein: CASSLDLYNEQFF
CDR3 DNA: TGTGCCAGCAGCTTGGACTTATACAATGAGCAGTTCTTC

V gene: TRBV10-2
D gene: NA
J gene: TRBJ2-7
clone size: NA
CDR3 protein: CASSAVLVPYEQYF
CDR3 DNA: TGCGCCAGCAGTGCCGTACTAGTCCCCTACGAGCAGTACTTC

V gene: TRBV5-6
D gene: TRBD1
J gene: TRBJ1-1
clone size: NA
CDR3 protein: CASSLVGRGHTEAFF
CDR3 DNA: TGTGCCAGCAGCTTGGTAGGCAGGGGGCATACTGAAGCTTTCTTT

V gene: TRBV5-1
D gene: NA
J gene: TRBJ2-3
clone size: NA
CDR3 protein: CASSSRTVSTDTQYF
CDR3 DNA: TGCGCCAGCAGCTCCCGGACGGTGAGCACAGATACGCAGTATTTT

V gene: TRBV7-9
D gene: NA
J gene: TRBJ1-6
clone size: NA
CDR3 protein: CASSSGPGDPPLHF
CDR3 DNA: TGTGCCAGCAGCTCGGGACCAGGAGATCCACCCCTCCACTTT

V gene: TRBV5-4
D gene: TRBD2
J gene: TRBJ2-7
clone size: NA
CDR3 protein: CASSPPGLAGVGEQYF
CDR3 DNA: TGTGCCAGCAGCCCCCCTGGACTAGCGGGAGTTGGCGAGCAGTACTTC

V gene: TRBV21-1
D gene: NA
J gene: TRBJ1-2
clone size: NA
CDR3 protein: CASRQGGLGRYGYTF
CDR3 DNA: TGTGCCAGCAGACAGGGGGGTTTGGGAAGATATGGCTACACCTTC

V gene: TRBV6-5
D gene: NA
J gene: TRBJ1-1
clone size: NA
CDR3 protein: CASSAPGRGNTEAFF
CDR3 DNA: TGTGCCAGCAGTGCACCGGGACGCGGGAACACTGAAGCTTTCTTT

V gene: TRBV4-2
D gene: NA
J gene: TRBJ2-2
clone size: NA
CDR3 protein: CASSPQPPHVYSANTGELFF
CDR3 DNA: TGTGCCAGCAGTCCTCAACCACCTCATGTATACAGCGCGAACACCGGGGAGCTGTTTTTT

V gene: TRBV19
D gene: NA
J gene: TRBJ1-4
clone size: NA
CDR3 protein: CASSIATNEKLFF
CDR3 DNA: TGTGCCAGTAGTATTGCAACTAATGAAAAACTGTTTTTT